This T cell receptor (beta chain) was recovered during a study of T-cell reconstitution after alpha-beta-depleted transplantation in children. In this sample, this clonotype turned up many times. Preparation of the TCRbeta library was carried out with unique molecular identifiers. In TCRdb, the PCR reads were re-called with MiXCR into one record per CDR3 protein. The sample has nearly 250,000 distinct CDR3 sequences, less than 9% seen once. The CDR3 spans 15 residues. Trimming stripped 0 bases from V and 1 base from J, with 7 bases between. CDR1 is SGHDT, CDR2 YYEEEE, per germline. This TCR was recovered from a male patient aged 10 to 17 who had a stem cell transplant for acute lymphoblastic leukemia, so the T cells may come from the graft donor. The rearrangement uses TRBV5-6 and TRBJ2-2, with D uncertain. Sequencing was performed on PBMCs, mostly from graft donor cells, taken 180 days after TCRalphabeta/CD19-depleted stem cell transplant. CDR3 sequence reads: CASSLGSVNTGELFF. CDR3 nucleotides: TGTGCCAGCAGCTTGGGGTCGGTGAACACCGGGGAGCTGTTTTTT.